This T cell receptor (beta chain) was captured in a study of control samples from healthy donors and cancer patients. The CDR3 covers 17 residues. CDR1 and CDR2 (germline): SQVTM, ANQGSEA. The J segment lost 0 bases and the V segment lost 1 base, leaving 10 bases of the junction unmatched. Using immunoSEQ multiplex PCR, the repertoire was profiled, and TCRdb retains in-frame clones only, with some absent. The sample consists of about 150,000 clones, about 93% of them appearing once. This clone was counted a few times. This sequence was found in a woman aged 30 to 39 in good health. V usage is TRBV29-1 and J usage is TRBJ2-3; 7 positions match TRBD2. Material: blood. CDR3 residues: CSVEVAGAHSSTDTQYF. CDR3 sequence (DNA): TGCAGCGTTGAAGTTGCGGGAGCTCACTCTAGCACAGATACGCAGTATTTT.